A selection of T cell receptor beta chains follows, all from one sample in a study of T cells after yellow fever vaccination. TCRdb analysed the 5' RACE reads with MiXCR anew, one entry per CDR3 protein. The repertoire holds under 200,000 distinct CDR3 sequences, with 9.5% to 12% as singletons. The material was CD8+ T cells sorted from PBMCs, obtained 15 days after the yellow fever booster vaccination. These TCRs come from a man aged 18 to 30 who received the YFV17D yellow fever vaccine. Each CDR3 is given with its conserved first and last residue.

CSARDSLQETQYF | TRBJ2-5 | TRBV20-1 | 13
CASSTTGPSYDGYTF | TRBJ1-2 | TRBV12-3/TRBV12-4 | 15
CASRSEVNSDTQYF | TRBJ2-3 | TRBV7-6 | 14
CATRDRGRNYEQYF | TRBJ2-7 | TRBV24-1 | 14
CASSLGPGTEAFF | TRBJ1-1 | TRBV12-3/TRBV12-4 | 13
CASSLQGQGLFGTNEKLFF | TRBJ1-4 | TRBV5-6 | 19
CASSLAAGDQETQYF | TRBJ2-5 | TRBV7-9 | 15
CASSYGRKFYEQYF | TRBJ2-7 | TRBV10-1 | 14
CASSSDSYNEQFF | TRBJ2-1 | TRBV7-7 | 13
CATSSPIGENTEAFF | TRBJ1-1 | TRBV15 | 15
CASSLVQEINYGYTF | TRBJ1-2 | TRBV7-9 | 15
CASSFMAGGQDEQYF | TRBJ2-7 | TRBV5-1 | 15
CSARDLGSSYEQYF | TRBJ2-7 | TRBV20-1 | 14
CASSPEAGGLPLPF | TRBJ1-2 | TRBV5-1 | 14
CASSPGGRTEAFF | TRBJ1-1 | TRBV4-1 | 13
CASSQDGREGTDTQYF | TRBJ2-3 | TRBV4-3 | 16
CASSLDKNQPQHF | TRBJ1-5 | TRBV12-3/TRBV12-4 | 13
CATQTALGAFF | TRBJ1-1 | TRBV27 | 11
CASSLAGRSVEAFF | TRBJ1-1 | TRBV14 | 14
CASSKTSGAPVAQYF | TRBJ2-5 | TRBV19 | 15